The sequence of this TCR beta chain was determined in a study of regulatory T cells in long-lasting Graves disease. This clonotype was counted ten times or more. Both iRepertoire HTBI primers and Arm-PCR of CDR3 regions were used to build the TCR beta libraries. TCRdb reanalysed the multiplex PCR reads using MiXCR and keeps one entry per CDR3 protein. The data hold almost 450,000 distinct CDR3 sequences, with roughly 15% observed a single time. The sample's time point: newly diagnosed GD, antithyroid drugs for less than 3 months. Construction of the TCR library relied on RNA isolated from PBMCs. A further study also used this sample, focusing on T cells in Graves' hyperthyroidism and ophthalmopathy.

This sequence originates from a woman aged 25 to 39 with Graves disease. The specimen comprised peripheral blood mononuclear cells (PBMCs), sampled at new diagnosis, from a patient treated with antithyroid drugs.

The CDR3 bases are TGCAGTGCTAATTCTTACAATGAGCAGTTCTTC. Protein: CSANSYNEQFF. The chain links TRBV20-1 to TRBJ2-1; D not certain. The CDR3 is 11 amino acids. Germline V gene data show CDR1 as DFQATT and CDR2 as SNEGSKA (reference sequence). The V and J ends lost 4 bases and 4 bases respectively, with 5 bases between them.